The clone carrying this TCR beta chain was found a few times. Its specificity is unknown. The germline CDR1 and CDR2 sequences are SGDLS and YYNGEE. V was pared by 0 bases and J by 2 bases, with 2 bases of the junction left unmatched. The CDR3 totals 15 residues. TCRdb analysed the reads with MiXCR anew, one entry per CDR3 protein. The sample has approximately 500,000 distinct CDR3 sequences; approximately 11% are singletons. The data derive from a study of T cell repertoires in cytomegalovirus infection. As for the study in general: CMV infection plus the matching HLA type was flagged by public TCR beta signatures. Study findings and constraints: Adding up the frequency of public TCR beta families identified people who carried CMV plus the relevant HLA. Dominant in the ex vivo response were TCR beta clonotypes restricted by HLA-C and specific for CMV.

The receptor's source is a human donor in good health (CMV status not recorded). Some clones in this sample may be carry-over from other donors' samples. The chain joins TRBV9 to TRBJ2-3, with TRBD1 matching over 8 bases. Specimen: PBMCs. The CDR3 coding sequence is TGTGCCAGCAGCGTAGGCCAGGGGGCCACAGATACGCAGTATTTT. Its protein product is CASSVGQGATDTQYF.